The 5 T cell receptor beta chains below come from one sample, sequenced in a study of control samples from healthy donors and cancer patients. Some clones are missing from TCRdb's copy, which holds only in-frame ones; the method was immunoSEQ multiplex PCR. The table includes under 150,000 clones, roughly 92% detected once. Sequenced material: blood. The receptors shown here come from a man aged 30 to 45 in good health.

This chain uses TRBV14 with TRBJ2-7; D is perhaps TRBD1 or TRBD2 (6 bases each). Germline values: CDR1 SGHDN, CDR2 FVKESK. The CDR3 length is 13 residues. V lost 3 bases and J lost 6, with 12 bases in between. CDR3 loop: CASSHGGRGEQYV. CDR3 bases: TGTGCCAGCAGCCACGGGGGCAGGGGCGAGCAGTACGTC.

V is TRBV9 and J is TRBJ1-6; no clear D. Germline V CDR1 and CDR2: SGDLS, YYNGEE. Deletions cut 0 bases from V and 7 bases from J, with 8 bases between. CDR3 length: 14 residues. CDR3 DNA sequence: TGTGCCAGCAGCGTAGGGGCGGGGAATTCACCCCTCCACTTT. The encoded protein is CASSVGAGNSPLHF.

V usage is TRBV13 and J usage is TRBJ2-3; the D gene is possibly TRBD2 (6 bases). V shed 5 bases and J shed 4 bases, with 13 bases lying between them. The V gene's germline CDR1 is PRHDT and CDR2 FYEKMQ (reference sequence). The CDR3 sequence is 14 residues long. CDR3 sequence reads: CASSPGTEADTQYF. In nucleotides, the CDR3 is TGTGCCAGCAGCCCGGGGACTGAAGCAGATACGCAGTATTTT.

J is TRBJ2-7 and V is TRBV6-7; TRBD1 agrees at 8 bases. TRBV6-7 is identified as an open reading frame with a role that is uncertain. J gave up 4 bases and V 4 bases, and 12 bases lay outside the gene matches. The length of the CDR3 is 16 residues. The CDR3 is CASSSSKGTGKYEQYV. The CDR3 coding sequence is TGTGCCAGCAGTTCTTCTAAAGGGACAGGTAAATACGAGCAGTACGTC.

The rearrangement uses TRBV10-3 and TRBJ2-5; tentative D call: TRBD1 (6 bases). This CDR3 region has 12 residues. From germline, CDR1 is ENHRY and CDR2 SYGVKD. The V end was cut by 10 bases, the J end by 3 bases, with 12 bases between. CDR3 nucleotides: TGTGCCACCCGGACAGATAAAGAGACCCAGTACTTC. It encodes CATRTDKETQYF.